The clone carrying this T cell receptor (beta chain) came up a few times. Its antigen is unidentified. Trimming removed 3 bases at V and 0 bases at J, with 8 bases between. CDR3 size: 13 residues. CDR1 and CDR2 (germline): GTSNPN, SVGIG (reference sequence). Clones were read by immunoSEQ multiplex PCR, and TCRdb kept only the in-frame ones, dropping some. This sample has approximately 160,000 clones, with roughly nine tenths found just once. This specimen comes from a study of lymphopenia after photon versus proton radiotherapy. Study-wide results and caveats: After the lymphocyte nadir, photon-treated repertoires showed oligoclonal expansion, especially of CD8+ Temra cells. Relative stability marked proton patients; photon patients lost diversity and naive cells.

Sample: peripheral blood, taken from a patient treated with photon-based radiotherapy. This receptor was obtained from a man aged 50 to 59 with gastric cancer. The chain links TRBV30 to TRBJ1-1, with a possible D match to TRBD1 (5 bases). The CDR3 bases are TGTGCCTGGAGACAGGTGATGAACACTGAAGCTTTCTTT. As protein: CAWRQVMNTEAFF.